This T cell receptor beta chain was retrieved from a study of beta chain features in type 1 diabetes. The V end lost 3 bases, the J end lost 7 bases, and 3 bases lay between the germline ends. CDR1 ENHRY and CDR2 SYGVKD come from the germline V gene. This CDR3 spans 11 amino acids. Study-level points and caveats: Among all four CD4+ subsets, Type 1 diabetes patients had TCRB CDR3s that were moderately but significantly shorter.

In its sample, this clone was seen a few times. Its antigen is still unknown. Sequenced material consisted of expressed TCRB transcripts (all of the isolated RNA was reverse transcribed). The data were produced by immunoSEQ multiplex PCR, yet TCRdb's version contains in-frame clones alone and is incomplete. The sample lists under 200,000 clones; approximately 8.1% were seen once. The chain recombines TRBV10-3 with TRBJ1-4; D ambiguous. This receptor was obtained from a man aged 18 to 30 in good health. Sequenced: central memory CD4+ T cells from blood. The CDR3 protein is CAISDREKLFF. The CDR3 coding sequence is TGTGCCATCAGTGACCGTGAAAAACTGTTTTTT.